This T cell receptor beta chain appears in the sequencing data of a study of blood T cells in healthy people across ages. A J-beta primer mix and a sample-barcoded 5' primer were used in a second PCR of roughly 6 to 11 cycles. TCRdb fed the 5' RACE reads into MiXCR, producing one record per CDR3 protein. Of hundreds of thousands of distinct CDR3 sequences in the sample, under 30% were seen once. Trimming removed 3 bases from V and 8 bases from J; junction bases left unmatched: 7. Germline-derived CDR1 and CDR2 are ENHRY and SYGVKD. This CDR3 comprises 14 residues. A word on this clonotype: Its specificity is not known.

Study outcomes and limitations: Measured against age, TCR beta diversity per million T cells decreased in a roughly linear manner. Estimates based on one million T cells were treated as lower bounds.

In addition, the sample was reused for a study of T cells of mothers and their children. That report notes: Study donors consisted of a few healthy Caucasian mothers and their six children.

The source of this sequence is a boy aged 10-17 years in good health. The chain recombines TRBV10-3 with TRBJ2-1; 7 bases line up with TRBD2. The specimen sequenced was blood. CDR3 amino acids: CAISDGGGRDEQFF. DNA for the CDR3: TGTGCCATCAGTGATGGCGGGGGTAGGGATGAGCAGTTCTTC.